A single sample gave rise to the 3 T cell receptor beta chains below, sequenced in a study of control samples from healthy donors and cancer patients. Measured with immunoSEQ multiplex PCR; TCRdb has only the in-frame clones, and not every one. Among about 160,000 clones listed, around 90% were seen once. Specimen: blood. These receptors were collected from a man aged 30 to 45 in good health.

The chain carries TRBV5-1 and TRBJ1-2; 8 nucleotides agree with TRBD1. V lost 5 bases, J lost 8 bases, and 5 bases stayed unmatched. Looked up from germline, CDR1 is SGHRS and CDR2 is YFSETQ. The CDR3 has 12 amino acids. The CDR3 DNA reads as TGCGCCAGCAGTCCGGACAGGGACGGCTACACCTTC. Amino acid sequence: CASSPDRDGYTF.

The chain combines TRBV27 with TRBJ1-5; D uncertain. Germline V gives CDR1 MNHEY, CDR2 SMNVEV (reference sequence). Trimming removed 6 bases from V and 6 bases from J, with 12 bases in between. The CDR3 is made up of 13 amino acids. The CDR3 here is CASSLQRFQPQHF. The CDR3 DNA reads TGTGCCAGCAGCCTCCAGCGTTTTCAGCCCCAGCATTTT.

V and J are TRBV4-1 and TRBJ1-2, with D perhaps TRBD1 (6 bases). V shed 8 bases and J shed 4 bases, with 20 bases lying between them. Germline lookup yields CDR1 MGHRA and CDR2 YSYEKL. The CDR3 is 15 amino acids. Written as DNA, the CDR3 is TGCGCCAGCGGCGATAACAGGGCCGTAACCTATGGCTACACCTTC. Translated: CASGDNRAVTYGYTF.